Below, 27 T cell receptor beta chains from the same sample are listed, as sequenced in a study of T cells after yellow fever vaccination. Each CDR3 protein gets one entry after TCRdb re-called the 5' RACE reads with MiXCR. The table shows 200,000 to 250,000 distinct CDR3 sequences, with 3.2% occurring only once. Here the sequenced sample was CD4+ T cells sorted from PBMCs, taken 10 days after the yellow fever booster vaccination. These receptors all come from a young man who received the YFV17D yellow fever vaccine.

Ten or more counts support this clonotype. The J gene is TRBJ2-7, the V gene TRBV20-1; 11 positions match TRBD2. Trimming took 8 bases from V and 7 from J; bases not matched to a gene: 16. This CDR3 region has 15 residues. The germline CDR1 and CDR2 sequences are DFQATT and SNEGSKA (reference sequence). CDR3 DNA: TGCAGTACCCCAGCCCCCCTAGCGGGGGGAGAGGAGCAGTACTTC. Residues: CSTPAPLAGGEEQYF.

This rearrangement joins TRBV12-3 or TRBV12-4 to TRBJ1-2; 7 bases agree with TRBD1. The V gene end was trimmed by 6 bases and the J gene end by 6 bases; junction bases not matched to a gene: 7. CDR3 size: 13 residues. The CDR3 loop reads CASRPTGVDGYTF. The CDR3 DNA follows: TGTGCCAGCAGACCCACAGGGGTTGATGGCTACACCTTC.

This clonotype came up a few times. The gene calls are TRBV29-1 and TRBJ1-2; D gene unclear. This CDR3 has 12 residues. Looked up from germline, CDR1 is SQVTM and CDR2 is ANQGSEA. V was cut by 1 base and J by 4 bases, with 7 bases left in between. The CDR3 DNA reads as TGCAGCGTTGAAGGGGAGGTCTATGGCTACACCTTC. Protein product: CSVEGEVYGYTF.

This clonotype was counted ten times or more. The CDR3 reads CASSPSHFAGEQFF. The CDR3 DNA reads as TGTGCCAGCAGTCCGAGCCATTTCGCGGGTGAGCAGTTCTTC. The V and J genes are TRBV12-3 or TRBV12-4 and TRBJ2-1; D is perhaps TRBD2 (5 bases). The CDR3 loop spans 14 amino acids. Trimming shortened V by 5 bases and J by 9 bases, and 17 bases separated the two germline ends.

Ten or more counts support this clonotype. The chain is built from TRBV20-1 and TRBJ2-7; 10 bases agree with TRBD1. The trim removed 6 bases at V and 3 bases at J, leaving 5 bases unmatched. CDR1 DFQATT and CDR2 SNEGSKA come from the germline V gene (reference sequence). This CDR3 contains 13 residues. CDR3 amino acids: CSALRDRGYEQYF. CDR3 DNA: TGCAGTGCCCTCCGGGACAGGGGCTACGAGCAGTACTTC.

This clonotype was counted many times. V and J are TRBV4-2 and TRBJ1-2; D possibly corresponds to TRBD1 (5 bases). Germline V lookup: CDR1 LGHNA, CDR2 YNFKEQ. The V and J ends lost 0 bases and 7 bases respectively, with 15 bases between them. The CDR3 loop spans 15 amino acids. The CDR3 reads CASSQDNPGWGGYTF. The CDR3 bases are TGTGCCAGCAGCCAAGATAACCCAGGGTGGGGTGGCTACACCTTC.

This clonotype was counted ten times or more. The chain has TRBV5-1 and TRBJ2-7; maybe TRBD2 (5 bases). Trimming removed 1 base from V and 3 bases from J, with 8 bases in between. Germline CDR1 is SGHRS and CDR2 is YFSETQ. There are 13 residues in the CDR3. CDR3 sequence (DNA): TGCGCCAGCAGCTTGTCGGGAAACTACGAGCAGTACGTC. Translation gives CASSLSGNYEQYV.

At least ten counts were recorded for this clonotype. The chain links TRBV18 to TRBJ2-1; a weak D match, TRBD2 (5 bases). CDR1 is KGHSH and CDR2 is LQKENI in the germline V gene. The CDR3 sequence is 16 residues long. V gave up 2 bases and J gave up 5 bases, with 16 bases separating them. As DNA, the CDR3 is TGTGCCAGCTCACCAGGTGCGACACTGAGGGACAATGAGCAGTTCTTC. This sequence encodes CASSPGATLRDNEQFF.

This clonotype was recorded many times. The CDR3 sequence: CASSVGNSQETQYF. The DNA for the CDR3 is TGTGCCAGCAGCGTAGGAAACAGTCAAGAGACCCAGTACTTC. The rearrangement uses TRBV9 and TRBJ2-5; D gene ambiguous. V lost 0 bases and J 2 bases, leaving 8 bases between the germline ends. Germline CDR1 and CDR2: SGDLS and YYNGEE. This CDR3 has 14 amino acids.

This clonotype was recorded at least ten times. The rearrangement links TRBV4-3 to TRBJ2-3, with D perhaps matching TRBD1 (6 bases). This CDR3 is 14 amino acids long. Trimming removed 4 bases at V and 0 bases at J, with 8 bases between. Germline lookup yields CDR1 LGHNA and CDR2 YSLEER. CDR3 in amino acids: CASSPGVSTDTQYF. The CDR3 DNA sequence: TGCGCCAGCAGCCCAGGGGTGAGCACAGATACGCAGTATTTT.

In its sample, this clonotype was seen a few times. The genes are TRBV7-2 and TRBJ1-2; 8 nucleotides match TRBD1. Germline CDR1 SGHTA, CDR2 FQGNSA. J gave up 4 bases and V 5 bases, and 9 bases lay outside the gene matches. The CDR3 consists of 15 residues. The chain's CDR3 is CASSPQDRVIYGYTF. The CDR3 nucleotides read TGTGCCAGCAGCCCCCAGGACAGGGTGATCTATGGCTACACCTTC.

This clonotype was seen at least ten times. The CDR3 region has the DNA TGCGCCAGCAGCTTGGTTAACGGATACAATGAGCAGTTCTTC. This translates into CASSLVNGYNEQFF. This chain uses TRBV5-1 with TRBJ2-1; D gene uncertain. Germline CDR1 SGHRS, CDR2 YFSETQ. V was pared by 0 bases and J by 4 bases, with 8 bases between. This CDR3 is built from 14 residues.

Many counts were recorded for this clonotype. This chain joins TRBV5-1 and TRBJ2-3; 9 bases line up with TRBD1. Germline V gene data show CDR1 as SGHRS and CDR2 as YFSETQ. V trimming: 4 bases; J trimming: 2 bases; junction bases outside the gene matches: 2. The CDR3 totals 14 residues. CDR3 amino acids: CASSRTGDTDTQYF. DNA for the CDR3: TGCGCCAGCAGCCGGACAGGGGACACAGATACGCAGTATTTT.

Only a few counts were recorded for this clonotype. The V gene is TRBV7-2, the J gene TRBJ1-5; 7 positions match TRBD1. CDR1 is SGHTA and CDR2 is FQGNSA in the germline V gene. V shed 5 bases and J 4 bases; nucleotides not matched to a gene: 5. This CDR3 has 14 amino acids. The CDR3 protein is CASSPRQGNQPQHF. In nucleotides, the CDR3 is TGTGCCAGCAGCCCAAGACAGGGAAATCAGCCCCAGCATTTT.

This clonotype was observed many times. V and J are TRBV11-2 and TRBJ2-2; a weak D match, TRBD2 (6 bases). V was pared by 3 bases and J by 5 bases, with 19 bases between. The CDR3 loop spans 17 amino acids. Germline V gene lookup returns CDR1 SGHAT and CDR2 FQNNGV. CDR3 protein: CASSFTGLPGETGELFF. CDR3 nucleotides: TGTGCCAGCAGCTTCACGGGTCTCCCGGGAGAAACCGGGGAGCTGTTTTTT.

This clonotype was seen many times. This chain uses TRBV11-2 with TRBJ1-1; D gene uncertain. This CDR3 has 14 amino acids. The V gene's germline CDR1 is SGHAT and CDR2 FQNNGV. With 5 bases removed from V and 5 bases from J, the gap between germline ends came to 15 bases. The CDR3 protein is CASSAGYSSTEAFF. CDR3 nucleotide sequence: TGTGCCAGCAGCGCCGGTTACAGTAGTACTGAAGCTTTCTTT.

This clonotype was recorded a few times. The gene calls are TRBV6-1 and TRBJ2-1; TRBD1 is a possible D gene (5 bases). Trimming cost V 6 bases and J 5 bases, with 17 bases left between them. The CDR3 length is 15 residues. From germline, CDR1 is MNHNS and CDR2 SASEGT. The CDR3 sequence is CASSVQLRGNNEQFF. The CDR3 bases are TGTGCCAGCAGCGTGCAGTTAAGGGGTAACAATGAGCAGTTCTTC.

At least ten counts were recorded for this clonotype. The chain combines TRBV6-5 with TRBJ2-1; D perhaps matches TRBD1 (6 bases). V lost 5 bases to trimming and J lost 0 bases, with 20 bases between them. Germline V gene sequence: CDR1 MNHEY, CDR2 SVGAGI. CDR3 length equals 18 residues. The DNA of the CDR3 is TGTGCCAGCAGTACCTTAATACAGGGATTAGGCTCCTACAATGAGCAGTTCTTC. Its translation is CASSTLIQGLGSYNEQFF.

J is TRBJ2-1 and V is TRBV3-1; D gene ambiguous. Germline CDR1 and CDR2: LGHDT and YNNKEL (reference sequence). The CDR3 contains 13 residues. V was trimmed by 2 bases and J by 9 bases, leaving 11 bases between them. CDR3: CASSQFALGEQFF. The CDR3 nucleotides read TGTGCCAGCAGCCAATTCGCTCTCGGTGAGCAGTTCTTC.

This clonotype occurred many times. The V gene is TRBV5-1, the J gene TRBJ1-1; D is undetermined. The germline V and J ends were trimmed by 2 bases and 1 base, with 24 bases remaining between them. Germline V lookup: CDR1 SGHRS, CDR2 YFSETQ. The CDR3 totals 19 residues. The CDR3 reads CASSLSLRVERRSNTEAFF. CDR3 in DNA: TGCGCCAGCAGCTTAAGTTTGCGGGTGGAGCGACGGTCGAACACTGAAGCTTTCTTT.

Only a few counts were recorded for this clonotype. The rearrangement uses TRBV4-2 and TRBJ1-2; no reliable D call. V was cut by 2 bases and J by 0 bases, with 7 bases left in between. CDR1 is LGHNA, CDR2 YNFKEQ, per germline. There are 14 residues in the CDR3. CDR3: CASSQQITNYGYTF. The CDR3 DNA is TGTGCCAGCAGCCAACAGATAACTAACTATGGCTACACCTTC.

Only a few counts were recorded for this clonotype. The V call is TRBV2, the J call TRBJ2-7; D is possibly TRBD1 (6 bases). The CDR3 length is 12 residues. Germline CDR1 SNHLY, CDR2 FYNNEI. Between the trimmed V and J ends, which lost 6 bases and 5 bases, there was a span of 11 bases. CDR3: CASRGDTHEQYV. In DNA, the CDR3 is TGTGCCAGCAGGGGGGACACGCACGAGCAGTACGTC.

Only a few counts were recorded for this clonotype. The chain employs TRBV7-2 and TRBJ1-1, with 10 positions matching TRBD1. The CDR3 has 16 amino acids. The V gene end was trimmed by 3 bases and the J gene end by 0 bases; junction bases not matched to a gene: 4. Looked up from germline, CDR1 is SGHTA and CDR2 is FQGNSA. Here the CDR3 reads CASSFAGTGVNTEAFF. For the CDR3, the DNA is TGTGCCAGCAGCTTCGCTGGGACAGGGGTGAACACTGAAGCTTTCTTT.

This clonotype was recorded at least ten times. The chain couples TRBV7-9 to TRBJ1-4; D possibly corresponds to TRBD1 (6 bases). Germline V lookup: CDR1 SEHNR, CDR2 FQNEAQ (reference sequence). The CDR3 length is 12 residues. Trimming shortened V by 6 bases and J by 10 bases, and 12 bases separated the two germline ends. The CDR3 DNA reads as TGTGCCAGCAGATTACAGGGTGGAAAACTGTTTTTT. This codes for CASRLQGGKLFF.

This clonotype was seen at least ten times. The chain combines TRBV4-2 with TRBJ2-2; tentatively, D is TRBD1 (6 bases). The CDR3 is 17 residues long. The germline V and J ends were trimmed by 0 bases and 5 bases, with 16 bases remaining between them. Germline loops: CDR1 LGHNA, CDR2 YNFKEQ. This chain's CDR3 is CASSQEGDKRTTGELFF. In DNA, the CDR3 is TGTGCCAGCAGCCAAGAGGGGGACAAACGAACAACCGGGGAGCTGTTTTTT.

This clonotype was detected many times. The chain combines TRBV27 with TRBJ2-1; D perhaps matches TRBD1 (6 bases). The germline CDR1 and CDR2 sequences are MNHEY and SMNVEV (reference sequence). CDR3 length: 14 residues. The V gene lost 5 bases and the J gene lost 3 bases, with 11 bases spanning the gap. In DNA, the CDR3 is TGTGCCAGCAGTCCCCAGGGGTACTACAATGAGCAGTTCTTC. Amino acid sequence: CASSPQGYYNEQFF.

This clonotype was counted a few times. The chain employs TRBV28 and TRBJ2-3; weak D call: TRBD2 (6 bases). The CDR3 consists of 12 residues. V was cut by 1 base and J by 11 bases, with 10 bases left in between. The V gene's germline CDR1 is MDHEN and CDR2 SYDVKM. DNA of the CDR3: TGTGCCAGCAGTTTATTATGGGGGGAGCAGTATTTT. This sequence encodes CASSLLWGEQYF.